This TCR beta chain was captured in a study of shared clonotypes between healthy human individuals. Deep-level assay runs were performed. The assay was immunoSEQ multiplex PCR, and TCRdb's table has in-frame clones only and misses some. The table shows about 980,000 clones, with approximately 76% occurring only once. CDR1 is KGHSH and CDR2 is LQKENI in the germline V gene. The V gene lost 6 bases and the J gene lost 7 bases, with 16 bases spanning the gap. The CDR3 loop spans 14 amino acids. The material sequenced was memory CD4+ T cells sorted from blood. Subset: CD45RA-negative fraction. The sequence was obtained from a man aged 18 to 30 in good health. This chain connects TRBV18 to TRBJ1-3, with D possibly TRBD1 on 5 matching bases. CDR3 residues: CASSHKSRENTIYF. The CDR3 bases are TGTGCCAGCTCCCATAAGTCCAGGGAGAACACCATATATTTT.